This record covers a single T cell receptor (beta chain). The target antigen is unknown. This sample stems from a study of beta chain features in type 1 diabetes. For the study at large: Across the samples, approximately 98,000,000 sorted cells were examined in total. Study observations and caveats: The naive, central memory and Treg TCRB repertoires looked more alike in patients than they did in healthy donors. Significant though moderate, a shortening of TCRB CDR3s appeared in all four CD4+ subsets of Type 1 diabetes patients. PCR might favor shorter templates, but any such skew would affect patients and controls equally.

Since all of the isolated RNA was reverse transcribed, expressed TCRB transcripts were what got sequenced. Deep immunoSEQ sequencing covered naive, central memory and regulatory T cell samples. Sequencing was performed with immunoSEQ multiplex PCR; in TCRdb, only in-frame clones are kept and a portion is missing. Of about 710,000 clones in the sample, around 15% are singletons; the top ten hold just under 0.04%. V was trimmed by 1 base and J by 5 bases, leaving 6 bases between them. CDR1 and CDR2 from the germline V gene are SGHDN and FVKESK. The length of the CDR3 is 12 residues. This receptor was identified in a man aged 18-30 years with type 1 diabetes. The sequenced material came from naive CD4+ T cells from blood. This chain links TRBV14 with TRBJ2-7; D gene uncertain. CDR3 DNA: TGTGCCAGCAGCCAAGTTCCGAACGAGCAGTACTTC. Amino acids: CASSQVPNEQYF.